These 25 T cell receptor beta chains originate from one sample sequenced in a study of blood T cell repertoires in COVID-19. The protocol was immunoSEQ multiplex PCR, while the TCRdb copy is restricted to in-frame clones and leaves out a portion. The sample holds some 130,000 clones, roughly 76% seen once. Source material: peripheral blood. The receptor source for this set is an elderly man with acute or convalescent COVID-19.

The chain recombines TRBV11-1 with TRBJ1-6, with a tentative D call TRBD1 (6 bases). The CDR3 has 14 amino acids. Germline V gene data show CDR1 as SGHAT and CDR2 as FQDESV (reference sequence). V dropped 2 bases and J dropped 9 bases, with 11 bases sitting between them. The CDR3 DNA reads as TGTGCCAGCAGCTTACGGGGGGCAGCTTCACCCCTCCACTTT. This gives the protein CASSLRGAASPLHF. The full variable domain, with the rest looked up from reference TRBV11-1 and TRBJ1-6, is EAEVAQSPRYKITEKSQAVAFWCDPISGHATLYWYRQILGQGPELLVQFQDESVVDDSQLPKDRFSAERLKGVDSTLKIQPAELGDSAMYLCASSLRGAASPLHFGNGTRLTVT.

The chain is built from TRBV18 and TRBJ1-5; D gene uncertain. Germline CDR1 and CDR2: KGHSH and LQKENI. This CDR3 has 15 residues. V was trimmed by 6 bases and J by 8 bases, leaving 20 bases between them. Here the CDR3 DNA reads TGTGCCAGCTCCCCAGGACTGGGAGGTCAGGAGCCCCAGCATTTT. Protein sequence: CASSPGLGGQEPQHF. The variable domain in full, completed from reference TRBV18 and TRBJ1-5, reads NAGVMQNPRHLVRRRGQEARLRCSPMKGHSHVYWYRQLPEEGLKFMVYLQKENIIDESGMPKERFSAEFPKEGPSILRIQQVVRGDSAAYFCASSPGLGGQEPQHFGDGTRLSIL.

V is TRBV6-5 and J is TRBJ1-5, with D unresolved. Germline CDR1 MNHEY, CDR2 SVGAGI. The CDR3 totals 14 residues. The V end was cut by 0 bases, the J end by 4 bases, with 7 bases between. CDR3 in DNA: TGTGCCAGCAGTTACTCGGCAGGAAATCAGCCCCAGCATTTT. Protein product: CASSYSAGNQPQHF.

The CDR3 sequence: CASSLDRGEAFF. CDR3 sequence (DNA): TGCGCCAGCAGCTTGGACCGGGGTGAAGCTTTCTTT. The chain carries TRBV5-1 and TRBJ1-1, with D uncertain. The germline V gene has CDR1 SGHRS and CDR2 YFSETQ. V shed 0 bases and J shed 7 bases, with 7 bases lying between them. This CDR3 contains 12 residues.

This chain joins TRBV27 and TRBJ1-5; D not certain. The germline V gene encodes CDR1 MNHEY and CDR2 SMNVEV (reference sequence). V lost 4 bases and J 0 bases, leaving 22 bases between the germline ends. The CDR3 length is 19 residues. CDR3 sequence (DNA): TGTGCCAGCAGTTCTGGAGGACGGGGAATGAGCGGTAGCAATCAGCCCCAGCATTTT. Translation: CASSSGGRGMSGSNQPQHF.

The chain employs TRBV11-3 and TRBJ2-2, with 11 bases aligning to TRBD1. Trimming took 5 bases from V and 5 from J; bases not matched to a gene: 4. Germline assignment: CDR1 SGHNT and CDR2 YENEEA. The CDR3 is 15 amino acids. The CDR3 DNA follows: TGTGCCAGCAGCCTTGGACAGGGGGCGACCGGGGAGCTGTTTTTT. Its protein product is CASSLGQGATGELFF.

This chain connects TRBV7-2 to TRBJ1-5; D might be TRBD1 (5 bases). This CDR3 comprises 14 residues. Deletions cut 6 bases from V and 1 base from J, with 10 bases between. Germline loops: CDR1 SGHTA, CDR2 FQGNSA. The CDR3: CASSGHRSNQPQHF. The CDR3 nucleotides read TGTGCCAGCAGTGGTCACAGGAGCAATCAGCCCCAGCATTTT.

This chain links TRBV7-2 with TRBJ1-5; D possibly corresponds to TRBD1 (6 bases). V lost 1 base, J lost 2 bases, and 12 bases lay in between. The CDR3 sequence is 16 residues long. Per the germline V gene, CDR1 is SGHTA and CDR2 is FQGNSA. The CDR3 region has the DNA TGTGCCAGCAGCTTAGTCGGGGGGCTAGGCAATCAGCCCCAGCATTTT. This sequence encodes CASSLVGGLGNQPQHF.

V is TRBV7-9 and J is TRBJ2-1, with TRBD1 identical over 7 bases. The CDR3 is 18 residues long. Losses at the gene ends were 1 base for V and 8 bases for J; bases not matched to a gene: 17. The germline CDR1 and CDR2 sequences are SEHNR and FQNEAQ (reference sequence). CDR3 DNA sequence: TGTGCCAGCAGCTTAGAGAGTTGGGACAGAGATAGGTACGATGAGCAGTTCTTC. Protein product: CASSLESWDRDRYDEQFF.

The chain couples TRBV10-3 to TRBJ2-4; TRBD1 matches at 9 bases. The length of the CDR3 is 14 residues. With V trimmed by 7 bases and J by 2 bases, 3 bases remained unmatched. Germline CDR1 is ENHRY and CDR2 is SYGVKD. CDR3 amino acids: CAINDRGTKNIQYF. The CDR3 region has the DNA TGTGCCATCAACGACAGGGGGACCAAAAACATTCAGTACTTC.

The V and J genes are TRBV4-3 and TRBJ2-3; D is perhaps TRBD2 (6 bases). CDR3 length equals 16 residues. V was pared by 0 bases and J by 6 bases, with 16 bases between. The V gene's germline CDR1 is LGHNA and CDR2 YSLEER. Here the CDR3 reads CASSQEWRGGADTQYF. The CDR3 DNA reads TGCGCCAGCAGCCAAGAGTGGCGGGGAGGTGCGGATACGCAGTATTTT.

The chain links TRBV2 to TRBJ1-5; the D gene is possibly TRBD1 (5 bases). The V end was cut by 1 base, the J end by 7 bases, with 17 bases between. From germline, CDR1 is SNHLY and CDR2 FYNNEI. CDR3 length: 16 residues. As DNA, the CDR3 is TGTGCCAGCAGTGAAGGGGGAATGGGGGGAAGCCAGCCCCAGCATTTT. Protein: CASSEGGMGGSQPQHF.

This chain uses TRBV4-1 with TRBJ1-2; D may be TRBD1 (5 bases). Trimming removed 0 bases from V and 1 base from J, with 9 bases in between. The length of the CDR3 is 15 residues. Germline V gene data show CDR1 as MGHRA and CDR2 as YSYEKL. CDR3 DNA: TGCGCCAGCAGCCAAGATACGGGGGATAACTATGGCTACACCTTC. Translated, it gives CASSQDTGDNYGYTF.

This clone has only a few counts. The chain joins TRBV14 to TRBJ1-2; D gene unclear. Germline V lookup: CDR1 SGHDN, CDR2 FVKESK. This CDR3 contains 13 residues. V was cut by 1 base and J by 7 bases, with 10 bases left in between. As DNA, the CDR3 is TGTGCCAGCAGCCAAGTGCAGGATAGTGGCTACACCTTC. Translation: CASSQVQDSGYTF.

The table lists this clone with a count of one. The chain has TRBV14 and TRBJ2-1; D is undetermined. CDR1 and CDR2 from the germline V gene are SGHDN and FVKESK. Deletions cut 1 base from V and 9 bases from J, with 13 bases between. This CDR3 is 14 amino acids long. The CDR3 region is CASSQGVWSPEQFF. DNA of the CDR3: TGTGCCAGCAGCCAAGGTGTCTGGAGTCCTGAGCAGTTCTTC.

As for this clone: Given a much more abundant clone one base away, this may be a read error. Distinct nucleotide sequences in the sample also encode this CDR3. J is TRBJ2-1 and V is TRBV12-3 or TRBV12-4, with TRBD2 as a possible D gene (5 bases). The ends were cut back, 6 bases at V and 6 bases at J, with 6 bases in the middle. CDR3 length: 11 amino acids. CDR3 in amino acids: CASSRGNEQFF. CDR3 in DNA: TGTGCCAGCAGCCGGGGCAATGAGCAGTTCTTC.

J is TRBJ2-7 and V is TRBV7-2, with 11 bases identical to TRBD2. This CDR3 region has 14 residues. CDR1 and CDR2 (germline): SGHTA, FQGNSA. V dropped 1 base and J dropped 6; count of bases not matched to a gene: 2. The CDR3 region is CASSLGLAGSEQYF. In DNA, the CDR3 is TGTGCCAGCAGCTTAGGACTAGCGGGGTCCGAGCAGTACTTC. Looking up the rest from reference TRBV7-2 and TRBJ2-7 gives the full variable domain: GAGVSQSPSNKVTEKGKDVELRCDPISGHTALYWYRQSLGQGLEFLIYFQGNSAPDKSGLPSDRFSAERTGGSVSTLTIQRTQQEDSAVYLCASSLGLAGSEQYFGPGTRLTVT.

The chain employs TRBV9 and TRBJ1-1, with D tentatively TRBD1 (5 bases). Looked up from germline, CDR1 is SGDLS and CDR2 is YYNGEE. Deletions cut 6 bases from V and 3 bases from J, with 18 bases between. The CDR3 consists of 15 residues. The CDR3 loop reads CASTLGPTGDTEAFF. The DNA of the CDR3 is TGTGCCAGCACCTTAGGGCCCACAGGTGACACTGAAGCTTTCTTT.

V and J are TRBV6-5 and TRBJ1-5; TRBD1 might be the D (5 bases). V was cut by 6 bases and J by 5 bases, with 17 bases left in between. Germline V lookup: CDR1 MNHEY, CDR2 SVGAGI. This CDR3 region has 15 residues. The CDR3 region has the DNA TGTGCCAGCAGATTCAGCTACCTAGGGGATCAGCCCCAGCATTTT. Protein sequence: CASRFSYLGDQPQHF.

CDR3 sequence (DNA): TGTGCCAGCAGTTCGGTGGACAGACCCTCCTACGAGCAGTACTTC. Residues: CASSSVDRPSYEQYF. The chain joins TRBV28 to TRBJ2-7; D may be TRBD1 (6 bases). Germline CDR1 reads MDHEN; CDR2 reads SYDVKM. CDR3 length equals 15 residues. The V end was cut by 4 bases, the J end by 0 bases, with 13 bases between.

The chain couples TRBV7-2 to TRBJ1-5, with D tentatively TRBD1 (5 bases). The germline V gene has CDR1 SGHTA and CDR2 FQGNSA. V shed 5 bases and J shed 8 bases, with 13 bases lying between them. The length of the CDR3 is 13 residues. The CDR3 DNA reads TGTGCCAGCAGCGCCACAGGCGGGGAGCCCCAGCATTTT. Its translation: CASSATGGEPQHF.

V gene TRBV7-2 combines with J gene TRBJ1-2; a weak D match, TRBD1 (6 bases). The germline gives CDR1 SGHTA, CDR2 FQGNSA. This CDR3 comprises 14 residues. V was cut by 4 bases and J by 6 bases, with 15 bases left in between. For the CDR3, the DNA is TGTGCCAGCAGCTCAAGGGACAACCTAGATGGCTACACCTTC. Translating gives CASSSRDNLDGYTF.

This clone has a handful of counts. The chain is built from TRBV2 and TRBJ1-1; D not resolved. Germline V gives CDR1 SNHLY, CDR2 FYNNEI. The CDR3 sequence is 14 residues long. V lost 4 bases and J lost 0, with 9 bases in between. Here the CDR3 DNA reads TGTGCCAGCAGTGTTGAGGTACTGAACACTGAAGCTTTCTTT. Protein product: CASSVEVLNTEAFF.

The CDR3 DNA sequence: TGTGCCATCAGTGAGCGACAGGGACCGAACACTGAAGCTTTCTTT. It encodes CAISERQGPNTEAFF. The chain employs TRBV10-3 and TRBJ1-1, with 7 bases fitting TRBD1. The J segment lost 1 base and the V segment lost 2 bases, leaving 4 bases of the junction unmatched. The length of the CDR3 is 15 residues. The germline CDR1 and CDR2 sequences are ENHRY and SYGVKD.

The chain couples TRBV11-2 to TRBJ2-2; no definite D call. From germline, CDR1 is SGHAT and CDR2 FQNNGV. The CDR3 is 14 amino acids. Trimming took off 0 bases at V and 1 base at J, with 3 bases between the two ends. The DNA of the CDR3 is TGTGCCAGCAGCTTAGACAGGAACACCGGGGAGCTGTTTTTT. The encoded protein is CASSLDRNTGELFF.